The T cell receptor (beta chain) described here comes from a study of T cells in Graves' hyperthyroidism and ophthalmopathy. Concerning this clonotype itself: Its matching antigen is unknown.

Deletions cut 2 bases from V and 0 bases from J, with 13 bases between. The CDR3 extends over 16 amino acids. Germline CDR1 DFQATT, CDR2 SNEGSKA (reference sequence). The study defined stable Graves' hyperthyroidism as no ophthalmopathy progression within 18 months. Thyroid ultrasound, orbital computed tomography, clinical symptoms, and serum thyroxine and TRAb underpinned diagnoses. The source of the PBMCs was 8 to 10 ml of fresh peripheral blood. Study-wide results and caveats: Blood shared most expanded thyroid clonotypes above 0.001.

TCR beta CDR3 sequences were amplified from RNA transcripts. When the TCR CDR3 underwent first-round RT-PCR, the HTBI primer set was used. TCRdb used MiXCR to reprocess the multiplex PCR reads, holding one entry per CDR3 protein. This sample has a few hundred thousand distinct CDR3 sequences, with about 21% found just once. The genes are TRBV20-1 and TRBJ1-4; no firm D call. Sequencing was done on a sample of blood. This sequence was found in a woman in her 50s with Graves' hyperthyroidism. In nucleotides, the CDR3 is TGCAGTGCTAGACGTCCAGGACTTACAACTAATGAAAAACTGTTTTTT. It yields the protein CSARRPGLTTNEKLFF.